The 27 T cell receptor beta chains below come from one sample, sequenced in a study of tumour-infiltrating T cells in Burkitt lymphoma. TCRdb's copy holds only in-frame clones and misses some; the assay was immunoSEQ multiplex PCR. The sample lists about 9,200 clones; approximately 56% were seen once. Material for sequencing was tumor tissue. Every receptor here comes from a human donor with diffuse large B-cell lymphoma.

The V call is TRBV19, the J call TRBJ1-2; D gene ambiguous. Germline V lookup: CDR1 LNHDA, CDR2 SQIVND (reference sequence). V lost 5 bases and J 4 bases, leaving 14 bases between the germline ends. The CDR3 loop spans 14 amino acids. The CDR3 DNA sequence: TGTGCCAGTAGTCACTTGGCGGCGATCTATGGCTACACCTTC. As protein: CASSHLAAIYGYTF. Full variable domain (outside the CDR3, taken from reference TRBV19 and TRBJ1-2): DGGITQSPKYLFRKEGQNVTLSCEQNLNHDAMYWYRQDPGQGLRLIYYSQIVNDFQKGDIAEGYSVSREKKESFPLTVTSAQKNPTAFYLCASSHLAAIYGYTFGSGTRLTVV.

This clone was counted once. This rearrangement joins TRBV27 to TRBJ1-5; no clear D. The CDR3 has 14 amino acids. Germline CDR1 and CDR2: MNHEY and SMNVEV (reference sequence). V lost 6 bases and J 5 bases, leaving 14 bases between the germline ends. The CDR3 is CASSQGRGHQPQHF. The CDR3 DNA follows: TGTGCCAGCAGCCAAGGGCGGGGTCATCAGCCCCAGCATTTT.

This clone was seen only a few times. The rearrangement uses TRBV15 and TRBJ2-1, with 8 bases identical to TRBD1. The V gene's germline CDR1 is LNHNV and CDR2 YYDKDF (reference sequence). V lost 5 bases to trimming and J lost 14 bases; unmatched junction nucleotides: 11. The CDR3 totals 13 residues. The CDR3 protein is CATSPGQDLSKFF. The CDR3 coding sequence is TGTGCCACCAGCCCGGGACAGGACCTCTCAAAGTTCTTC.

The chain has TRBV19 and TRBJ2-2; no clear D gene. Trimming removed 7 bases at V and 2 bases at J, with 14 bases between. CDR1 LNHDA and CDR2 SQIVND come from the germline V gene (reference sequence). The length of the CDR3 is 15 residues. CDR3 DNA sequence: TGTGCCAGTACATACCAGGACGGAAACACCGGGGAGCTGTTTTTT. Translating it yields CASTYQDGNTGELFF.

In its sample, this clone is medium-sized (0.01 to 0.1%). The J gene is TRBJ1-1, the V gene TRBV28, with D tentatively TRBD1 (5 bases). From germline, CDR1 is MDHEN and CDR2 SYDVKM. The V end lost 4 bases, the J end lost 2 bases, and 11 bases lay between the germline ends. This CDR3 contains 14 residues. DNA for the CDR3: TGTGCCAGCAGTTCCTCGGGACTAAACACTGAAGCTTTCTTT. Protein sequence: CASSSSGLNTEAFF.

The chain joins TRBV7-2 to TRBJ2-3; the D is unclear. The CDR3 is 15 amino acids. V shed 3 bases and J shed 4 bases, with 14 bases lying between them. Germline V lookup: CDR1 SGHTA, CDR2 FQGNSA. Here the CDR3 DNA reads TGTGCCAGCAGCTTGTCCATATGGGCGGCAGATACGCAGTATTTT. Amino acids: CASSLSIWAADTQYF.

The DNA of the CDR3 is TGTGCCACCAGCGAGGGACGCGGAGGAGATACGCAGTATTTT. It codes for CATSEGRGGDTQYF. The genes are TRBV15 and TRBJ2-3; either TRBD1 or TRBD2 may supply D (5 bases each). Trimming removed 5 bases from V and 5 bases from J, with 14 bases in between. This CDR3 spans 14 amino acids. The germline V gene has CDR1 LNHNV and CDR2 YYDKDF (reference sequence).

This chain joins TRBV10-3 and TRBJ2-3; D gene ambiguous. V gave up 6 bases and J gave up 0 bases, with 4 bases separating them. CDR3 length: 12 amino acids. Germline lookup yields CDR1 ENHRY and CDR2 SYGVKD. CDR3: CAISLSTDTQYF. The CDR3 DNA is TGTGCCATCAGCCTTAGCACAGATACGCAGTATTTT.

The chain uses TRBV2 and TRBJ2-5; D uncertain. The germline V and J ends were trimmed by 5 bases and 13 bases, with 11 bases remaining between them. Germline CDR1 SNHLY, CDR2 FYNNEI. The CDR3 consists of 10 residues. CDR3 DNA sequence: TGTGCCAGCAGTACCGGGTTCCCGTACTTC. Translating gives CASSTGFPYF.

This clone was counted a few times. The rearrangement uses TRBV2 and TRBJ1-2; 9 nucleotides line up with TRBD1. V gave up 6 bases and J gave up 3 bases; unmatched junction bases: 2. CDR3 length: 13 residues. Per germline, CDR1 SNHLY and CDR2 FYNNEI. The CDR3 sequence is CASSGDRDYGYTF. The CDR3 DNA reads as TGTGCCAGCAGCGGGGACAGGGACTATGGCTACACCTTC.

The chain recombines TRBV11-2 with TRBJ1-1; 7 nucleotides align to TRBD1. Trimming took 5 bases from V and 7 from J; bases not matched to a gene: 7. The CDR3 has 13 residues. Germline V gene lookup returns CDR1 SGHAT and CDR2 FQNNGV. The CDR3 sequence is CASSPGTAYEAFF. The CDR3 nucleotides read TGTGCCAGCAGCCCCGGGACAGCTTATGAAGCTTTCTTT.

The chain recombines TRBV2 with TRBJ2-7; tentatively, D is TRBD2 (5 bases). Germline-derived CDR1 and CDR2 are SNHLY and FYNNEI. The V end lost 4 bases, the J end lost 4 bases, and 5 bases lay between the germline ends. The CDR3 extends over 11 amino acids. The CDR3 bases are TGTGCCAGCAGTGGAGGGTACGAGCAGTACTTC. Protein sequence: CASSGGYEQYF.

The chain couples TRBV29-1 to TRBJ1-1; TRBD1 is a possible D gene (5 bases). CDR3 length equals 14 residues. Trimming took off 8 bases at V and 2 bases at J, with 18 bases between the two ends. Germline lookup yields CDR1 SQVTM and CDR2 ANQGSEA. The CDR3 protein is CSSRGGAGNTEAFF. The CDR3 DNA follows: TGCAGCTCCCGGGGTGGGGCGGGAAACACTGAAGCTTTCTTT.

This clone was seen only a few times. As DNA, the CDR3 is TGTGCCATTACTCAGCGGGGGGCCTACCAAGAGACCCAGTACTTC. It is translated as CAITQRGAYQETQYF. The chain employs TRBV28 and TRBJ2-5; 9 bases match TRBD2. The CDR3 length is 15 residues. V dropped 10 bases and J dropped 0; count of bases not matched to a gene: 9. Germline V gene data show CDR1 as MDHEN and CDR2 as SYDVKM.

This clone came up a few times. V is TRBV27 and J is TRBJ2-7; D might be TRBD1 (6 bases). Germline V lookup: CDR1 MNHEY, CDR2 SMNVEV (reference sequence). The CDR3 extends over 15 amino acids. V lost 2 bases and J 9 bases, leaving 20 bases between the germline ends. CDR3 nucleotide sequence: TGTGCCAGCAGTTTACGGGACACCGTTTACGAGAGGCAGTACTTC. It specifies CASSLRDTVYERQYF.

V usage is TRBV30 and J usage is TRBJ1-5; possibly TRBD1 for D (6 bases). Germline V gene data show CDR1 as GTSNPN and CDR2 as SVGIG (reference sequence). This CDR3 has 13 residues. V was cut by 1 base and J by 5 bases, with 9 bases left in between. CDR3 nucleotide sequence: TGTGCCTGGAGTGCCAGGGGTGATCAGCCCCAGCATTTT. It specifies CAWSARGDQPQHF.

This chain connects TRBV5-4 to TRBJ2-7, with a weak D call TRBD1 (6 bases). This CDR3 is 14 amino acids long. V shed 0 bases and J shed 5 bases, with 12 bases lying between them. From germline, CDR1 is SGHNT and CDR2 YYREEE (reference sequence). The CDR3 DNA sequence: TGTGCCAGCAGCTTGGTGGCAGGGGTCGACGAGCAGTACTTC. Protein sequence: CASSLVAGVDEQYF.

The genes are TRBV5-8 and TRBJ1-1; 8 bases fit TRBD1. CDR3 length: 15 residues. Germline values: CDR1 SGHTS, CDR2 YDEGEE. The J segment lost 5 bases and the V segment lost 3 bases, leaving 9 bases of the junction unmatched. The CDR3 spells CASSWGDRKRTEAFF. The DNA for the CDR3 is TGTGCCAGCAGCTGGGGGGACAGGAAAAGAACTGAAGCTTTCTTT.

The chain couples TRBV2 to TRBJ2-3; TRBD1 matches at 8 bases. V shed 6 bases and J 6 bases; nucleotides not matched to a gene: 2. Germline loops: CDR1 SNHLY, CDR2 FYNNEI. This CDR3 contains 12 residues. CDR3 protein: CASSRGRDTQYF. The CDR3 region has the DNA TGTGCCAGCAGCAGGGGGCGGGATACGCAGTATTTT.

The chain recombines TRBV29-1 with TRBJ1-5, with D tentatively TRBD1 (5 bases). CDR1 and CDR2 (germline): SQVTM, ANQGSEA. V dropped 4 bases and J dropped 2 bases, with 9 bases sitting between them. The CDR3 has 13 residues. CDR3 coding DNA: TGCAGCGTTGGCAGGGCCCGCAATCAGCCCCAGCATTTT. The encoded protein is CSVGRARNQPQHF.

This clone was detected a few times. The V and J genes are TRBV2 and TRBJ1-5; the D is unclear. Per germline, CDR1 SNHLY and CDR2 FYNNEI. V lost 4 bases, J lost 2 bases, and 12 bases lay in between. The CDR3 has 15 amino acids. The CDR3 DNA is TGTGCCAGCAGTGGGACGGCCGAAGGCAATCAGCCCCAGCATTTT. Protein sequence: CASSGTAEGNQPQHF.

The V and J genes are TRBV6-6 and TRBJ1-6; D gene ambiguous. The CDR3 is made up of 12 amino acids. Trimming removed 5 bases from V and 11 bases from J, with 10 bases in between. Germline V gives CDR1 MNHNY, CDR2 SVGAGI (reference sequence). CDR3 DNA sequence: TGTGCCAGCAGTCCCGGGTCTACACCCCTCCACTTT. Protein: CASSPGSTPLHF.

This clone was detected only once. This sequence joins TRBV2 and TRBJ1-1; D is possibly TRBD1 (5 bases). Germline values: CDR1 SNHLY, CDR2 FYNNEI. Trimming shortened V by 3 bases and J by 0 bases, and 14 bases separated the two germline ends. The CDR3 totals 16 residues. The CDR3 spells CASSDVRDWMNTEAFF. The CDR3 DNA sequence: TGTGCCAGCAGTGACGTCAGGGACTGGATGAACACTGAAGCTTTCTTT.

The table lists this clone with a few counts. This chain connects TRBV7-6 to TRBJ2-3; D not resolved. The CDR3 sequence is 15 residues long. Trimming stripped 5 bases from V and 1 base from J, with 13 bases between. Germline CDR1 SGHVS, CDR2 FNYEAQ. The CDR3 loop is CASSQSGVGTDTQYF. For the CDR3, the DNA is TGTGCCAGCAGCCAGAGTGGAGTGGGCACAGATACGCAGTATTTT.

This clone occurred a few times. The V and J genes are TRBV5-6 and TRBJ2-5; 7 bases line up with TRBD1. CDR1 and CDR2 from the germline V gene are SGHDT and YYEEEE. The ends lost 3 bases at V and 2 bases at J; junction bases unmatched: 7. CDR3 size: 15 residues. CDR3 DNA sequence: TGTGCCAGCAGCTCAGACAGGGACCCTCAAGAGACCCAGTACTTC. It encodes CASSSDRDPQETQYF.

This chain joins TRBV7-3 and TRBJ2-3; D uncertain. V lost 4 bases, J lost 0 bases, and 8 bases lay in between. Per germline, CDR1 SGHTA and CDR2 FQGTGA. This CDR3 spans 14 amino acids. The CDR3 DNA sequence: TGTGCCAGCAGCTCAACTTCTAGCACAGATACGCAGTATTTT. It translates to CASSSTSSTDTQYF.

The chain carries TRBV5-6 and TRBJ2-5; TRBD1 agrees at 7 bases. This CDR3 spans 13 amino acids. Germline lookup yields CDR1 SGHDT and CDR2 YYEEEE. V trimming: 7 bases; J trimming: 3 bases; junction bases outside the gene matches: 6. The CDR3 DNA is TGTGCCAGCGCGGTAGGGGGCGAAGAGACCCAGTACTTC. This gives the protein CASAVGGEETQYF.